This is a list of T cell receptor beta chains from one sample in a study of OX40 agonist ivuxolimab in advanced cancers. Method: immunoSEQ multiplex PCR; TCRdb's copy keeps in-frame clones and lacks some. The sample records roughly 79,000 clones, about 90% being singletons. The source was CD4+ or CD8+ T cells sorted from blood, collected in a trial of the OX40 agonist ivuxolimab. The receptors here all came from an adult with an advanced solid tumor such as melanoma, head and neck, liver or kidney cancer. The CDR3 runs from the conserved cysteine through the conserved F or W. Fields, in order: D gene, V gene, clone size, J gene, CDR3 DNA, CDR3 protein. The D gene is left open where the match is weak. Rows give clone size only sometimes, using once, few, many, or a class for an expanded clone.

d_call: -
v_call: TRBV7-8
clone_size: -
j_call: TRBJ1-5
cdr3_nt: TGTGCCAGCAGCTTTTTAGAGCCGGGGCAGCCCCAGCATTTT
cdr3_aa: CASSFLEPGQPQHF

d_call: TRBD1
v_call: TRBV7-8
clone_size: -
j_call: TRBJ2-7
cdr3_nt: TGTGCCAGCAGCCCCTGGACAGGGTGGGAGCAGTACTTC
cdr3_aa: CASSPWTGWEQYF

d_call: -
v_call: TRBV20-1
clone_size: -
j_call: TRBJ2-7
cdr3_nt: TGCAGTGCGAGGAGCTACGAGCAGTACTTC
cdr3_aa: CSARSYEQYF

d_call: -
v_call: TRBV5-4
clone_size: -
j_call: TRBJ1-4
cdr3_nt: TGTGCCAGCAGCCGGGGGGGCGGAGCAACTAATGAAAAACTGTTTTTT
cdr3_aa: CASSRGGGATNEKLFF

d_call: -
v_call: TRBV10-3
clone_size: -
j_call: TRBJ2-2
cdr3_nt: TGTGCCATCAGCATCCGAGGACTGCGAGAGGGGGGGAACACCGGGGAGCTGTTTTTT
cdr3_aa: CAISIRGLREGGNTGELFF

d_call: -
v_call: TRBV28
clone_size: -
j_call: TRBJ1-5
cdr3_nt: TGTGCCAGCAGTTGGGGCAGAAGCAATCAGCCCCAGCATTTT
cdr3_aa: CASSWGRSNQPQHF

d_call: -
v_call: TRBV19
clone_size: -
j_call: TRBJ1-5
cdr3_nt: TGTGCCAGTAGCCAGGGGAATAGCAATCAGCCCCAGCATTTT
cdr3_aa: CASSQGNSNQPQHF

d_call: -
v_call: TRBV18
clone_size: -
j_call: TRBJ1-3
cdr3_nt: TGTGCCAGCTCACCAGAGTCCGTCCACTCAGGCGACACCATATATTTT
cdr3_aa: CASSPESVHSGDTIYF

d_call: TRBD1
v_call: TRBV5-5
clone_size: few
j_call: TRBJ2-4
cdr3_nt: TGTGCCAGCATCAACAGGGGAAACATTCAGTACTTC
cdr3_aa: CASINRGNIQYF

d_call: -
v_call: TRBV12-1
clone_size: once
j_call: TRBJ1-5
cdr3_nt: TGTGCCAGCAGCTCGCCGGGGAGGGAGCCCCAGCATTTT
cdr3_aa: CASSSPGREPQHF

d_call: -
v_call: TRBV4-2
clone_size: -
j_call: TRBJ1-3
cdr3_nt: TGTGCCAGCAGCCCCGACTCCGGACCCTCTGGAAACACCATATATTTT
cdr3_aa: CASSPDSGPSGNTIYF

d_call: -
v_call: TRBV2
clone_size: once
j_call: TRBJ1-4
cdr3_nt: TGTGCCAGCAGGCCGAGGGGTTTCGGTGAAAAACTGTTTTTT
cdr3_aa: CASRPRGFGEKLFF

d_call: TRBD1
v_call: TRBV19
clone_size: -
j_call: TRBJ2-4
cdr3_nt: TGTGCCAGTAGTACATGGCCGGGACAGGGTAGCAAAAACATTCAGTACTTC
cdr3_aa: CASSTWPGQGSKNIQYF

d_call: -
v_call: TRBV19
clone_size: -
j_call: TRBJ1-5
cdr3_nt: TGTGCCAGTACGAGCTCCGGCGGGGGCAATCAGCCCCAGCATTTT
cdr3_aa: CASTSSGGGNQPQHF

d_call: TRBD1
v_call: TRBV11-1
clone_size: -
j_call: TRBJ1-2
cdr3_nt: TGTGCCAGCAGTCCAAACCGACAGGGCCGGGGCTACACCTTC
cdr3_aa: CASSPNRQGRGYTF

d_call: -
v_call: TRBV7-9
clone_size: -
j_call: TRBJ1-1
cdr3_nt: TGTGCCAGCAGCCCCGACCCCGGGAACACTGAAGCTTTCTTT
cdr3_aa: CASSPDPGNTEAFF

d_call: TRBD2
v_call: TRBV5-1
clone_size: -
j_call: TRBJ2-5
cdr3_nt: TGCGCCAGCAGCCCGAGGACTAGCGGGATTGAGACCCAGTACTTC
cdr3_aa: CASSPRTSGIETQYF

d_call: -
v_call: TRBV7-9
clone_size: few
j_call: TRBJ1-5
cdr3_nt: TGTGCCAGCACCTCGGCAGGAGGCAATCAGCCCCAGCATTTT
cdr3_aa: CASTSAGGNQPQHF

d_call: -
v_call: TRBV6-5
clone_size: -
j_call: TRBJ2-2
cdr3_nt: TGTGCCAGCAGTTCCCCGGGAGCCGGGGAGCTGTTTTTT
cdr3_aa: CASSSPGAGELFF

d_call: -
v_call: TRBV5-1
clone_size: -
j_call: TRBJ2-5
cdr3_nt: TGCGCCAGCAGCTTGGGCCAGGGCGAGACCCAGTACTTC
cdr3_aa: CASSLGQGETQYF

d_call: -
v_call: TRBV6-5
clone_size: -
j_call: TRBJ2-4
cdr3_nt: TGTGCCAGCAGTTACTCGTTGTCGGGGTCCAAAAACATTCAGTACTTC
cdr3_aa: CASSYSLSGSKNIQYF

d_call: -
v_call: TRBV10-3
clone_size: -
j_call: TRBJ1-2
cdr3_nt: TGTGCCATCAGGGACAGTCGTTCCGGCTACACCTTC
cdr3_aa: CAIRDSRSGYTF

d_call: TRBD1
v_call: TRBV19
clone_size: -
j_call: TRBJ2-7
cdr3_nt: TGTGCCAGTAGTATACAGGGACAGATCTACGAGCAGTACTTC
cdr3_aa: CASSIQGQIYEQYF

d_call: TRBD2
v_call: TRBV5-1
clone_size: -
j_call: TRBJ2-3
cdr3_nt: TGCGCCAGCAGCACCGGACTAGCGGGAGGGTACACAGATACGCAGTATTTT
cdr3_aa: CASSTGLAGGYTDTQYF

d_call: -
v_call: TRBV5-6
clone_size: -
j_call: TRBJ2-6
cdr3_nt: TGTGCCAGCAGCTTGGCTATGGGGGTCCTGACTTTC
cdr3_aa: CASSLAMGVLTF

d_call: -
v_call: TRBV5-4
clone_size: -
j_call: TRBJ1-3
cdr3_nt: TGTGCCAGCAGCTTCGGCAATCCACGCGATCTTGGAAACACCATATATTTT
cdr3_aa: CASSFGNPRDLGNTIYF

d_call: TRBD2
v_call: TRBV10-1
clone_size: -
j_call: TRBJ2-7
cdr3_nt: TGCGCCAGCAGTGGGCAAGGCGGGGGGCCGACCTACGAGCAGTACTTC
cdr3_aa: CASSGQGGGPTYEQYF

d_call: -
v_call: TRBV11-1
clone_size: -
j_call: TRBJ2-1
cdr3_nt: TGTGCCAGCACCGGGGACGGCTCCTACAATGAGCAGTTCTTC
cdr3_aa: CASTGDGSYNEQFF

d_call: -
v_call: TRBV5-4
clone_size: -
j_call: TRBJ2-7
cdr3_nt: TGTGCCAGCAGCCGGACCGACAGCTCCTACGAGCAGTACTTC
cdr3_aa: CASSRTDSSYEQYF

d_call: -
v_call: TRBV6-5
clone_size: -
j_call: TRBJ1-4
cdr3_nt: TGTGCCAGCAGTTATTCGGGGGCGCGGGATGAAAAACTGTTTTTT
cdr3_aa: CASSYSGARDEKLFF

d_call: TRBD2
v_call: TRBV27
clone_size: -
j_call: TRBJ2-5
cdr3_nt: TGTGCCAGCAGGAGAGGACTAGCGGGAGGGCAAGAGACCCAGTACTTC
cdr3_aa: CASRRGLAGGQETQYF

d_call: -
v_call: TRBV5-1
clone_size: -
j_call: TRBJ1-1
cdr3_nt: TGCGCCAGCAGCACCGCCCCCCAGGGAGGCACTGAAGCTTTCTTT
cdr3_aa: CASSTAPQGGTEAFF

d_call: TRBD1
v_call: TRBV28
clone_size: -
j_call: TRBJ2-7
cdr3_nt: TGTGCCAGCAGGGACAGGTCCCCACTCTACGAGCAGTACTTC
cdr3_aa: CASRDRSPLYEQYF

d_call: -
v_call: TRBV12-5
clone_size: once
j_call: TRBJ1-5
cdr3_nt: TGTGCTAGTGGTGGAGAAGGGAATCAGCCCCAGCATTTT
cdr3_aa: CASGGEGNQPQHF

d_call: -
v_call: TRBV27
clone_size: -
j_call: TRBJ2-5
cdr3_nt: TGTGCCAGCAGGTGGGAGGGGGCGCCTAGGGAGACCCAGTACTTC
cdr3_aa: CASRWEGAPRETQYF

d_call: -
v_call: TRBV6-1
clone_size: -
j_call: TRBJ2-3
cdr3_nt: TGTGCCAGCAGTGACGGACTCAATAGGGGAGATACGCAGTATTTT
cdr3_aa: CASSDGLNRGDTQYF

d_call: TRBD2
v_call: TRBV4-1
clone_size: -
j_call: TRBJ2-7
cdr3_nt: TGCGCCAGCAGCCAGGGCGGAGCGGGAGTCTACGAGCAGTACTTC
cdr3_aa: CASSQGGAGVYEQYF

d_call: TRBD1
v_call: TRBV4-1
clone_size: -
j_call: TRBJ2-5
cdr3_nt: TGCGCCAGCAGCCCCCGGGCAGGGGGCTTCCAAGAGACCCAGTACTTC
cdr3_aa: CASSPRAGGFQETQYF

d_call: TRBD1
v_call: TRBV9
clone_size: -
j_call: TRBJ2-2
cdr3_nt: TGTGCCAGCAGCGCGCCCAAACAAACAGGGGGCCCGAACACCGGGGAGCTGTTTTTT
cdr3_aa: CASSAPKQTGGPNTGELFF

d_call: -
v_call: TRBV30
clone_size: few
j_call: TRBJ2-7
cdr3_nt: TGTGCCTTGCAGGCTAGCTCCTACGAGCAGTACTTC
cdr3_aa: CALQASSYEQYF

d_call: TRBD2
v_call: TRBV6-5
clone_size: -
j_call: TRBJ2-1
cdr3_nt: TGTGCCAGCAGTTCGACTAGCGGGAGGTTCAATGAGCAGTTCTTC
cdr3_aa: CASSSTSGRFNEQFF

d_call: TRBD1
v_call: TRBV28
clone_size: few
j_call: TRBJ1-3
cdr3_nt: TGTGCCACCTCAGGGGGAGGAAACACCATATATTTT
cdr3_aa: CATSGGGNTIYF

d_call: -
v_call: TRBV2
clone_size: -
j_call: TRBJ2-7
cdr3_nt: TGTGCCAGCAGGTTCGAGCGGGCCTTCGACTACGAGCAGTACTTC
cdr3_aa: CASRFERAFDYEQYF

d_call: TRBD2
v_call: TRBV5-1
clone_size: -
j_call: TRBJ2-5
cdr3_nt: TGCGCCAGCAGAAGACCGGGGGGCCAAGAGACCCAGTACTTC
cdr3_aa: CASRRPGGQETQYF

d_call: TRBD1
v_call: TRBV6-5
clone_size: -
j_call: TRBJ2-6
cdr3_nt: TGTGCCAGCAGTTCCCGGACAGGGTATGGGGCCAACGTCCTGACTTTC
cdr3_aa: CASSSRTGYGANVLTF

d_call: -
v_call: TRBV30
clone_size: -
j_call: TRBJ1-2
cdr3_nt: TGTGCCTGGAGTGAACAGTCCGGCTATGGCTACACCTTC
cdr3_aa: CAWSEQSGYGYTF

d_call: -
v_call: TRBV4-1
clone_size: -
j_call: TRBJ2-2
cdr3_nt: TGCGCCAGCAGCATGCCACAGGTGGCCACCGGGGAGCTGTTTTTT
cdr3_aa: CASSMPQVATGELFF

d_call: -
v_call: TRBV9
clone_size: -
j_call: TRBJ2-3
cdr3_nt: TGTGCCAGCAGCGCCCTAGATCGGATTAGCACAGATACGCAGTATTTT
cdr3_aa: CASSALDRISTDTQYF

d_call: -
v_call: TRBV5-4
clone_size: once
j_call: TRBJ2-7
cdr3_nt: TGTGCCAGCAGCTTGGATGCCGCGACAGCCAGCTACGAGCAGTACTTC
cdr3_aa: CASSLDAATASYEQYF

d_call: TRBD2
v_call: TRBV29-1
clone_size: -
j_call: TRBJ2-7
cdr3_nt: TGCAGCGTGGGACTAGCGGGAGCATACGAGCAGTACTTC
cdr3_aa: CSVGLAGAYEQYF

d_call: TRBD2
v_call: TRBV9
clone_size: -
j_call: TRBJ2-3
cdr3_nt: TGTGCCAGCAGCGTAGGAAGCGGGGGTACGCAGTATTTT
cdr3_aa: CASSVGSGGTQYF

d_call: -
v_call: TRBV14
clone_size: -
j_call: TRBJ2-5
cdr3_nt: TGTGCCAGCAGCCAAGGGCGAGAGACCCAGTACTTC
cdr3_aa: CASSQGRETQYF

d_call: TRBD1
v_call: TRBV27
clone_size: -
j_call: TRBJ1-2
cdr3_nt: TGTGCCAGCAGGGAAGGGGGCGCCGATAACTATGGCTACACCTTC
cdr3_aa: CASREGGADNYGYTF

d_call: TRBD1
v_call: TRBV29-1
clone_size: -
j_call: TRBJ1-1
cdr3_nt: TGCAGCGTTGGTTACCGGACAGGGGGCACTGAAGCTTTCTTT
cdr3_aa: CSVGYRTGGTEAFF

d_call: -
v_call: TRBV7-3
clone_size: once
j_call: TRBJ2-7
cdr3_nt: TGTGCCAGCAGCGAACAGCCTTCCTACGAGCAGTACTTC
cdr3_aa: CASSEQPSYEQYF

d_call: -
v_call: TRBV5-1
clone_size: once
j_call: TRBJ1-3
cdr3_nt: TGCGCCAGCAGCTTGCTTGGGTACGGAAACACCATATATTTT
cdr3_aa: CASSLLGYGNTIYF

d_call: -
v_call: TRBV28
clone_size: once
j_call: TRBJ1-1
cdr3_nt: TGTGCCAGCAGTTTAAGGGCCCCAGTTGAAGCTTTCTTT
cdr3_aa: CASSLRAPVEAFF

d_call: TRBD1
v_call: TRBV19
clone_size: -
j_call: TRBJ2-1
cdr3_nt: TGTGCCAGTAGTAGCCGGGACAGGGGGCGCTACAATGAGCAGTTCTTC
cdr3_aa: CASSSRDRGRYNEQFF

d_call: TRBD1
v_call: TRBV4-2
clone_size: -
j_call: TRBJ1-2
cdr3_nt: TGTGCCAGCAGCCAATCGGACAGGGGATATGGCTACACCTTC
cdr3_aa: CASSQSDRGYGYTF

d_call: TRBD1
v_call: TRBV28
clone_size: -
j_call: TRBJ2-3
cdr3_nt: TGTGCCAGCAGCCCGGACAGGGGATCCAGAGATACGCAGTATTTT
cdr3_aa: CASSPDRGSRDTQYF